This T cell receptor beta chain comes out of a study of lymphopenia after photon versus proton radiotherapy. Findings and caveats of the study: Authors raise, but do not show, better survival with proton therapy. Post-nadir diversity loss with photons came from oligoclonal expansion, particularly CD8+ Temra cells. Under photons, naive T cells and diversity fell while effector/memory populations rose.

Germline CDR1 and CDR2: MNHNS and SASEGT. This CDR3 spans 14 amino acids. Trimming stripped 6 bases from V and 3 bases from J, with 14 bases between. Measured with immunoSEQ multiplex PCR; TCRdb has only the in-frame clones, and not every one. Of around 50,000 clones detected, 84% appear once; the ten largest clones hold about 1.9%. As to this clone: The target antigen is unknown.

The V and J genes are TRBV6-1 and TRBJ1-1; TRBD1 is a possible D gene (6 bases). The sample was peripheral blood, taken from a patient treated with proton-based radiotherapy. This sequence originates from a man aged 60 to 75 with pancreatic cancer. The DNA of the CDR3 is TGTGCCAGCAGCGTAGGGACAACCGACACTGAAGCTTTCTTT. Its protein product is CASSVGTTDTEAFF.